The 2 T cell receptor beta chains given below trace back to one sample, sequenced in a study of T cell repertoires in cytomegalovirus infection. TCRdb independently ran MiXCR on the reads; one entry per CDR3 protein. The table includes approximately 500,000 distinct CDR3 sequences, about 15% detected once. The sequencing sample was made of CD8+ T cells from PBMCs. The receptors stem from a human donor in good health (CMV status not recorded). Some clones in this sample may be carry-over from other donors' samples.

The V and J genes are TRBV6-6 and TRBJ2-7; unclear D gene. This CDR3 is 12 amino acids long. V gave up 0 bases and J gave up 3 bases, with 3 bases separating them. Germline V CDR1 and CDR2: MNHNY, SVGAGI (reference sequence). This chain's CDR3 is CASSYSYYEQYF. CDR3 DNA sequence: TGTGCCAGCAGTTACTCTTACTACGAGCAGTACTTC.

This clonotype was counted a few times. Germline is not matched at one junction end, which may reflect a read error. This chain connects TRBV7-9 to TRBJ2-5; no firm D call. The CDR3 runs to 14 residues. Germline loops: CDR1 SEHNR, CDR2 FQNEAQ (reference sequence). The CDR3 bases are TGTGCCAGCAGCCCCGGGCGCTCTTTAGAGCCCCAGTACTTC. Protein sequence: CASSPGRSLEPQYF.